Described below is a single TCR beta chain sequence and its context. No cognate antigen has been identified for it. No much larger clone is present one base from it, and per-base qualities are unavailable. This sample stems from a study of lymphopenia after photon versus proton radiotherapy (dated by TCRdb to about 2019). Regarding the complete study: In patients with gastrointestinal tumors who developed high-grade lymphopenia, the study compared the immunological effects of photon radiation therapy with those of proton radiation therapy. A cohort of some 20 patients with gastrointestinal tumors who received either photon or proton therapy and subsequently developed lymphopenia was included. The goal of the study was to characterize the differences between the two radiation modalities in how they affect the immune system.

Points the paper makes about the study in general: After the lymphocyte count nadir, photon-treated repertoires showed oligoclonal expansion, especially of CD8+ Temra cells, which drove the drop in diversity. The survival association was examined only in patients who died, and the authors described better survival with proton therapy as a possibility, not as a demonstrated result. Proton-treated patients stayed relatively stable during treatment, while photon-treated patients lost naive T cells and TCR diversity and gained effector/memory populations. Across the cohort, among patients who died, a greater drop in TCR diversity after the nadir was inversely correlated with overall survival time.

Library preparation was by the immunoSEQ multiplex PCR assay. T cell repertoires were profiled with deep sequencing of rearranged TCR beta loci together with multiparametric flow cytometry. TCRdb took over this immuneACCESS table, retaining in-frame rearrangements with V and J assigned. Such tables are incomplete; in checked studies, under half of the missing clones stem from an unresolved V gene, and the remainder is unexplained. Recorded for this sample are 150,000 to 200,000 clones; about 85% of them occurred a single time. The top ten constitute about 4.7% of the sample. The sample here was peripheral blood, taken from a patient treated with photon-based radiotherapy. The source of this sequence is a man in his fifties or sixties with gastric cancer.

The CDR3 in this case is CASSQGAGGNTEAFF. The DNA sequence is TGCGCCAGCAGCCAAGGGGCAGGGGGGAACACTGAAGCTTTCTTT. This receptor chain uses TRBV4-1 and TRBJ1-1; a stretch of 7 junction bases matches TRBD1. Based on the germline V gene, the CDR1 and CDR2 sequences are MGHRA and YSYEKL. Trimming leaves V shorter by 1 base and J shorter by 1 base, with the junction holding 3 bases beyond the gene matches. The CDR3 has 15 amino acids, counting the end cysteine and phenylalanine. The read is trimmed to its CDR3 DNA, 45 bases read in frame from base 1.